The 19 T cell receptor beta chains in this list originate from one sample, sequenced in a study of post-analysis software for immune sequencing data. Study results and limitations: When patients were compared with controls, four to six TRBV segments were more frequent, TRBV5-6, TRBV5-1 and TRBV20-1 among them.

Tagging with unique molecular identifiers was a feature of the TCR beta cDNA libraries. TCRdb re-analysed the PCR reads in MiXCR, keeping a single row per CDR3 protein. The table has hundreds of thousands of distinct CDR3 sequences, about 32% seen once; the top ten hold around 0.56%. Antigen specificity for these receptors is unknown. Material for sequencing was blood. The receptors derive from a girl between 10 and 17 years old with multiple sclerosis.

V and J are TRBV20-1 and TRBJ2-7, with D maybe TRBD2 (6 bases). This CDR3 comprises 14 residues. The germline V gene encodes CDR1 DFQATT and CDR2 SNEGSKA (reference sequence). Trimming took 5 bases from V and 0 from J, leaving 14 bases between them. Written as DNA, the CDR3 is TGCAGTGCTTCCCCTAGCGAGAGCTCCTACGAGCAGTACTTC. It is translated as CSASPSESSYEQYF.

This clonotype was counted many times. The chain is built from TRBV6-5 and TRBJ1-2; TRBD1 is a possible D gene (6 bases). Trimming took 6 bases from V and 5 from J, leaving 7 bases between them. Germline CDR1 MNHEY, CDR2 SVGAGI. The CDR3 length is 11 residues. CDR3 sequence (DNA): TGTGCCAGCAGACAGGGTTATGGCTACACCTTC. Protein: CASRQGYGYTF.

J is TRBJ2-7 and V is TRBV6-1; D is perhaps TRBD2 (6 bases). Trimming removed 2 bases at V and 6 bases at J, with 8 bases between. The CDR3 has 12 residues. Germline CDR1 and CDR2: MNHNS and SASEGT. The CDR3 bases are TGTGCCAGCAGTGAACGGAGGGTCGAGCAGTACTTC. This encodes CASSERRVEQYF.

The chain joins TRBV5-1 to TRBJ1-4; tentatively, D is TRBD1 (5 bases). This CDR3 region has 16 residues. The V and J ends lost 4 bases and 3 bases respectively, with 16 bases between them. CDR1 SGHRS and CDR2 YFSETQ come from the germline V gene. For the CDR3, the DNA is TGCGCCAGCAGCATCACTTTTGGGACTGCTAATGAAAAACTGTTTTTT. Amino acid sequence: CASSITFGTANEKLFF.

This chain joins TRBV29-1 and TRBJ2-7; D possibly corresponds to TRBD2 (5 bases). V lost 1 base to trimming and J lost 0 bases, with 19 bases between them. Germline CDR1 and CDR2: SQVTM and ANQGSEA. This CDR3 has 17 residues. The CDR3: CSVEAGEQRRSSYEQYF. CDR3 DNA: TGCAGCGTTGAAGCCGGGGAGCAGCGGCGGAGCTCCTACGAGCAGTACTTC.

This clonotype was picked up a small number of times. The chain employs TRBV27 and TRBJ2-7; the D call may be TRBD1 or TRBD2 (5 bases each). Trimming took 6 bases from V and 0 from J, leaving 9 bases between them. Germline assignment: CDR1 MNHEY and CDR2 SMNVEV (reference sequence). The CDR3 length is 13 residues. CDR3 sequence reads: CASRGDVSYEQYF. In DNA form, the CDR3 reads TGTGCCAGCAGGGGGGATGTCTCCTACGAGCAGTACTTC.

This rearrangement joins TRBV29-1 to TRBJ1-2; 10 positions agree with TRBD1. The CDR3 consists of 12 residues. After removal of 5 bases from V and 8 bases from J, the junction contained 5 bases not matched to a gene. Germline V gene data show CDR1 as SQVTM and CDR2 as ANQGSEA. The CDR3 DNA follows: TGCAGCGTTTGGGACAGGGGAGTGGGCTACACCTTC. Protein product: CSVWDRGVGYTF.

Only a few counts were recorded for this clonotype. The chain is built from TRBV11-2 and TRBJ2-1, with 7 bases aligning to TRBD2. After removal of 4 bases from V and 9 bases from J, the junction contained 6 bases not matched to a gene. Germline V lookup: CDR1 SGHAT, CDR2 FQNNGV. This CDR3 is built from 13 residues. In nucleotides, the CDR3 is TGTGCCAGCAGCTGGAATCTAGCGGTTGAGCAGTTCTTC. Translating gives CASSWNLAVEQFF.

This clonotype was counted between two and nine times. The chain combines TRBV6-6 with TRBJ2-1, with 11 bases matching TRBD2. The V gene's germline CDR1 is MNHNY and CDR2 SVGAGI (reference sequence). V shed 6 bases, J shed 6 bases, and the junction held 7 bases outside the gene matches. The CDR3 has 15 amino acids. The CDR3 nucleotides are TGTGCCAGCAGAAGTAGCGGGAGGGCGGCCAATGAGCAGTTCTTC. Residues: CASRSSGRAANEQFF.

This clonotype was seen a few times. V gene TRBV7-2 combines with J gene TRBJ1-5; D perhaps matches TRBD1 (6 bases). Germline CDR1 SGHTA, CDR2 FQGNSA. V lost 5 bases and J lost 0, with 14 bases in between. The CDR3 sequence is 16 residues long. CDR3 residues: CASSLRAGDSNQPQHF. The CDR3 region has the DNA TGTGCCAGCAGCCTCCGGGCAGGGGATAGCAATCAGCCCCAGCATTTT. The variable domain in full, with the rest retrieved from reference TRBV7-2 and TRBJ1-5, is GAGVSQSPSNKVTEKGKDVELRCDPISGHTALYWYRQSLGQGLEFLIYFQGNSAPDKSGLPSDRFSAERTGGSVSTLTIQRTQQEDSAVYLCASSLRAGDSNQPQHFGDGTRLSIL.

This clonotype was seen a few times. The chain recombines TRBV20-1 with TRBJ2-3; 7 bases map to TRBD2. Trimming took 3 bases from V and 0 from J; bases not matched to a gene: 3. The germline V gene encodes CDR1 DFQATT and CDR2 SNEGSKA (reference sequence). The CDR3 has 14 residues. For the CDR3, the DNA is TGCAGTGCTAGGAGCGGGACTAGCACAGATACGCAGTATTTT. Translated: CSARSGTSTDTQYF.

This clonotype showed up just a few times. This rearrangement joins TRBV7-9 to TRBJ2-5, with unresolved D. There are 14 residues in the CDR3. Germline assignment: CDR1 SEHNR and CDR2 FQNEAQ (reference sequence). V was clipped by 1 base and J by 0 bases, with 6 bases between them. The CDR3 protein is CASSLGMYQETQYF. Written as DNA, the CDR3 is TGTGCCAGCAGCTTAGGGATGTACCAAGAGACCCAGTACTTC.

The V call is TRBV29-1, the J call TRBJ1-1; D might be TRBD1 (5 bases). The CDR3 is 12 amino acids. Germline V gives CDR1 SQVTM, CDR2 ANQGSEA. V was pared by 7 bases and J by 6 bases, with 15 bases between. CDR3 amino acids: CSAGRVVAEAFF. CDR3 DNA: TGCAGCGCAGGGAGAGTGGTGGCTGAAGCTTTCTTT. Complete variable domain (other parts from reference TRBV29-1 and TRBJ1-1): SAVISQKPSRDICQRGTSLTIQCQVDSQVTMMFWYRQQPGQSLTLIATANQGSEATYESGFVIDKFPISRPNLTFSTLTVSNMSPEDSSIYLCSAGRVVAEAFFGQGTRLTVV.

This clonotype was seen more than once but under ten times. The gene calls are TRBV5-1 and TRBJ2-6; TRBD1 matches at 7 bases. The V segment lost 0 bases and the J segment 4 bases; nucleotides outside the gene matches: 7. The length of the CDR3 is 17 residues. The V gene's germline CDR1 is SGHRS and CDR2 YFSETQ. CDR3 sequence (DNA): TGCGCCAGCAGCTTGGATCCTACAGGGGTCGGGGCCAACGTCCTGACTTTC. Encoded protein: CASSLDPTGVGANVLTF.

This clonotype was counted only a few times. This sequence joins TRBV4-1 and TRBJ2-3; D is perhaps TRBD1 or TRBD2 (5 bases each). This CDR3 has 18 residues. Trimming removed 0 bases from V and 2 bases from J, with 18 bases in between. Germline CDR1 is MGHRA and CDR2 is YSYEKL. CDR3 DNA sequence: TGCGCCAGCAGCCAAGAACCGGGACGTCCGACTTCCACAGATACGCAGTATTTT. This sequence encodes CASSQEPGRPTSTDTQYF.

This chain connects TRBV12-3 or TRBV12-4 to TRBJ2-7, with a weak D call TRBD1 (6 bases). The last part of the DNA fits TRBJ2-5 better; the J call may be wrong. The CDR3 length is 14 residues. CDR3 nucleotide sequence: TGTGCCAGCAGTTGGGAGACAGGTCGGGAGACCCAGTACTTC. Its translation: CASSWETGRETQYF.

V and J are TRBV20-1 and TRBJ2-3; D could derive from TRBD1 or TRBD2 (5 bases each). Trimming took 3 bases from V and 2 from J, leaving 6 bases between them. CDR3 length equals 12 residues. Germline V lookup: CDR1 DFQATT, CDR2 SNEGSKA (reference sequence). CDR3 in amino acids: CSASGTTDTQYF. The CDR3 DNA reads TGCAGTGCTAGCGGGACCACAGATACGCAGTATTTT.

The CDR3 DNA follows: TGTGCCAGCAGCTGGAGTACGGGACAGGGGACCTACGAGCAGTACTTC. Protein sequence: CASSWSTGQGTYEQYF. The chain employs TRBV7-2 and TRBJ2-7; 10 nucleotides line up with TRBD1. CDR3 length: 16 residues. V was pared by 4 bases and J by 2 bases, with 8 bases of the junction left unmatched. Looked up from germline, CDR1 is SGHTA and CDR2 is FQGNSA.

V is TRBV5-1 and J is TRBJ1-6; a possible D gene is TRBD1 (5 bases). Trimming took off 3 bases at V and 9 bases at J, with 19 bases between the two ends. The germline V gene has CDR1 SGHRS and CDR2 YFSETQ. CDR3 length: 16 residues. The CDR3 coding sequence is TGCGCCAGCAGCTCGACAGCGGCAGCCCTTGGTTCACCCCTCCACTTT. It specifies CASSSTAAALGSPLHF.